Shown below are 12 T cell receptor beta chains from a single sample sequenced in a study of beta chain features in type 1 diabetes (dated by TCRdb to 2016 to 2019). The research as a whole found: A moderate but significant shortening of TCRB CDR3 length was observed in type 1 diabetes patients in all four CD4+ subsets.

These receptors' antigens are unknown. The library was obtained by the immunoSEQ multiplex PCR assay. The High Capacity cDNA Reverse Transcription Kit was used to reverse transcribe all of the isolated RNA, meaning that expressed TCRB transcripts were what got sequenced. This immuneACCESS table, as held by TCRdb, lists in-frame sequences with V and J called but not all clones. Of the missing ones, under half trace to an unresolved V gene in checked studies; the others have no known cause. The sample table lists 250,000 or so clones, 20% of them with a count of one. 0.028% of the sample is held by the ten biggest clonotypes. Sequenced: naive CD4+ T cells from blood. This sample's cell subset or site label indicates: true naive CD4+ T cells. Source of these receptors: a woman aged 35 to 49 with type 1 diabetes.

This chain uses TRBV5-6 with TRBJ2-1, with D tentatively TRBD2 (6 bases). CDR1 is SGHDT, CDR2 YYEEEE, per germline. The V gene lost 4 bases and the J gene lost 9 bases, with 20 bases spanning the gap. The CDR3 is made up of 15 amino acids. CDR3 sequence: CASSHLRAGSGEQFF. The CDR3 DNA follows: TGTGCCAGCAGCCACCTCCGCGCGGGATCAGGTGAGCAGTTCTTC.

The chain is built from TRBV2 and TRBJ2-1; TRBD1 aligns across 7 bases. Per the germline V gene, CDR1 is SNHLY and CDR2 is FYNNEI. The CDR3 runs 13 residues. The V gene end was trimmed by 6 bases and the J gene end by 8 bases; junction bases not matched to a gene: 7. CDR3 sequence: CASRAGTVDEQFF. In nucleotides, the CDR3 is TGTGCCAGCAGGGCCGGGACAGTCGATGAGCAGTTCTTC.

This clone was observed a few times. The chain links TRBV28 to TRBJ1-2; maybe TRBD1 (5 bases). The germline V and J ends were trimmed by 6 bases and 5 bases, with 13 bases remaining between them. CDR1 and CDR2 (germline): MDHEN, SYDVKM. The CDR3 totals 13 residues. The CDR3 reads CASRPTEWYGYTF. The DNA for the CDR3 is TGTGCCAGCAGACCGACAGAGTGGTATGGCTACACCTTC.

This rearrangement joins TRBV28 to TRBJ2-7; no firm D call. Germline-derived CDR1 and CDR2 are MDHEN and SYDVKM. The CDR3 runs 12 residues. V lost 6 bases to trimming and J lost 2 bases, with 8 bases between them. The chain's CDR3 is CASRSSTYEQYF. CDR3 DNA sequence: TGTGCCAGCAGATCCAGTACCTACGAGCAGTACTTC.

This clone was detected only a few times. The chain has TRBV4-1 and TRBJ1-1; 10 nucleotides align to TRBD1. The CDR3 spans 16 residues. The germline CDR1 and CDR2 sequences are MGHRA and YSYEKL. The junction had 7 bases not matched to a gene; V was cut back by 0 bases and J by 6 bases. The chain's CDR3 is CASSQDLGQGRSEAFF. The CDR3 bases are TGCGCCAGCAGCCAAGACTTGGGACAGGGGCGCTCTGAAGCTTTCTTT.

This clone was seen only a few times. The gene calls are TRBV7-9 and TRBJ1-1; D possibly corresponds to TRBD1 (5 bases). This CDR3 comprises 14 residues. Trimming took 5 bases from V and 6 from J, leaving 16 bases between them. The germline V gene has CDR1 SEHNR and CDR2 FQNEAQ (reference sequence). This CDR3 is CASSPTSRGPEAFF. The CDR3 bases are TGTGCCAGCAGCCCCACCAGTAGGGGCCCTGAAGCTTTCTTT.

The rearrangement joins TRBV23-1 to TRBJ2-1; 7 nucleotides match TRBD1. TRBV23-1 counts as an open reading frame of uncertain function. The CDR3 contains 20 residues. J was trimmed by 6 bases and V by 2 bases; bases with no gene match: 22. The CDR3 sequence: CASSQIATGEGNVTPNEQFF. The CDR3 DNA reads as TGCGCCAGCAGTCAAATTGCAACAGGGGAAGGCAATGTAACCCCCAATGAGCAGTTCTTC.

This clone was observed a handful of times. This sequence joins TRBV5-1 and TRBJ2-1; 7 bases are a match to TRBD1. CDR1 is SGHRS, CDR2 YFSETQ, per germline. Trimming removed 0 bases from V and 5 bases from J; junction bases left unmatched: 2. The CDR3 consists of 14 residues. Written as DNA, the CDR3 is TGCGCCAGCAGCTTGGGGCAGGGGGACAATGAGCAGTTCTTC. It specifies CASSLGQGDNEQFF.

The chain combines TRBV5-1 with TRBJ2-5, with 11 bases that match TRBD1. With V trimmed by 0 bases and J by 4 bases, 5 bases remained unmatched. CDR3 size: 16 residues. Germline CDR1 is SGHRS and CDR2 is YFSETQ. CDR3 in DNA: TGCGCCAGCAGCTTGGCTTTTGGACAGGGGGCAGAGACCCAGTACTTC. Amino acids: CASSLAFGQGAETQYF.

This rearrangement joins TRBV19 to TRBJ2-3, with D tentatively TRBD2 (6 bases). This CDR3 spans 12 amino acids. With 9 bases removed from V and 8 bases from J, the gap between germline ends came to 15 bases. Germline CDR1 reads LNHDA; CDR2 reads SQIVND (reference sequence). DNA for the CDR3: TGTGCCAGCCAATCGGCCGGGGGTACGCAGTATTTT. This translates into CASQSAGGTQYF.

In its sample, this clone was seen a few times. The chain links TRBV9 to TRBJ2-7; tentatively, D is TRBD2 (6 bases). The CDR3 spans 17 residues. Trimming took off 3 bases at V and 0 bases at J, with 19 bases between the two ends. The germline gives CDR1 SGDLS, CDR2 YYNGEE. CDR3 DNA: TGTGCCAGCAGCGCTGTCCCCGTAGGGCGGGACTCCTACGAGCAGTACTTC. The encoded protein is CASSAVPVGRDSYEQYF.

This rearrangement joins TRBV18 to TRBJ2-1, with 9 nucleotides matching TRBD1. J was trimmed by 8 bases and V by 4 bases; bases with no gene match: 6. The CDR3 totals 14 residues. Germline loops: CDR1 KGHSH, CDR2 LQKENI. CDR3 sequence: CASSLGTGRHEQFF. CDR3 coding DNA: TGTGCCAGCTCACTGGGGACAGGGAGGCATGAGCAGTTCTTC.